This T cell receptor (beta chain) emerged from a study of T cell changes during pregnancy in multiple sclerosis. Germline lookup yields CDR1 LGHNA and CDR2 YSLEER. The CDR3 runs to 18 residues. Remarks on this clone: An end of the junction differs from the germline gene, which may be a read error.

Profiled with immunoSEQ multiplex PCR; TCRdb holds only in-frame clones, not every one. This table holds about 38,000 clones, 90% found once. The clonotype was recovered from a female donor with multiple sclerosis, enrolled in a pregnancy study. The chain is built from TRBV4-3 and TRBJ2-1, with TRBD2 matching over 7 bases. Source: CD4+ T cells from peripheral blood mononuclear cells, taken in the second trimester of pregnancy. For the CDR3, the DNA is TGCGCCAGCAGCCAAGATATTTTGAGGGAGGGCTCCCACAATGAGCAGTTCTTC. It encodes CASSQDILREGSHNEQFF.